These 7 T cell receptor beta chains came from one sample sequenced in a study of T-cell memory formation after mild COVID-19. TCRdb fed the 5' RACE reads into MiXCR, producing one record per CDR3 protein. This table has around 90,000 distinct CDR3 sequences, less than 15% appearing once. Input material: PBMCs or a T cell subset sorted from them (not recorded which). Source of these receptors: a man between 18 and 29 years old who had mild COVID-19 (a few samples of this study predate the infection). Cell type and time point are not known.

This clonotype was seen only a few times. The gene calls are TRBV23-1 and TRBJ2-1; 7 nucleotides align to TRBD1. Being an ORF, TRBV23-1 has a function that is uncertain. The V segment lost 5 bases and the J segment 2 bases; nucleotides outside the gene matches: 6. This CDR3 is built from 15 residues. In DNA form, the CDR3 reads TGCGCCAGCAGTTATACAGGGGAAACCTACAATGAGCAGTTCTTC. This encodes CASSYTGETYNEQFF.

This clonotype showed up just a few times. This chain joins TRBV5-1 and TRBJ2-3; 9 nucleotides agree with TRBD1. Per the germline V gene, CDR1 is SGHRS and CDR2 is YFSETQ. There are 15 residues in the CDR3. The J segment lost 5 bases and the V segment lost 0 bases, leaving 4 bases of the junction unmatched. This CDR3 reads CASSLGQGEVDTQYF. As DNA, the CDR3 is TGCGCCAGCAGCTTGGGACAGGGGGAGGTAGATACGCAGTATTTT.

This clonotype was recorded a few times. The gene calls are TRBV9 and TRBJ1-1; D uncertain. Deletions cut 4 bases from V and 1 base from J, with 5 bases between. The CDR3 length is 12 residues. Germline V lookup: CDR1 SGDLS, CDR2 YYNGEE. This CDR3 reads CASSPWNTEAFF. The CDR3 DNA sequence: TGTGCCAGCAGCCCCTGGAACACTGAAGCTTTCTTT.

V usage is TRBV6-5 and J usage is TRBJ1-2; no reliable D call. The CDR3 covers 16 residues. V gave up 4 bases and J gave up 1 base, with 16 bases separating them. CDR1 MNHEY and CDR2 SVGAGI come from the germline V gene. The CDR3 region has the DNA TGTGCCAGCAGTTCCGTGTCCAACTATATTAACTATGGCTACACCTTC. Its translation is CASSSVSNYINYGYTF.

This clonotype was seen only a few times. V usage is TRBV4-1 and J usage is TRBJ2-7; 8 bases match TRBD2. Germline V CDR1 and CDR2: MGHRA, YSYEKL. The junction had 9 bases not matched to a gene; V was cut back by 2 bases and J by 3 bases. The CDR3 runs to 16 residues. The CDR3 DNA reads TGCGCCAGCAGCCAACAGCCCGGGACTAGTTTCTACGAGCAGTACTTC. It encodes CASSQQPGTSFYEQYF.

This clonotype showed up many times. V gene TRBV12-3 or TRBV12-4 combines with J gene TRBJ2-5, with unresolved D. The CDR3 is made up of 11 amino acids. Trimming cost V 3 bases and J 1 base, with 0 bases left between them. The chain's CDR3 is CASSFQETQYF. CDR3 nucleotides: TGTGCCAGCAGTTTCCAAGAGACCCAGTACTTC.

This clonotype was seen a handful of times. The chain's CDR3 is CASSLAATRDYGYTF. The CDR3 region has the DNA TGTGCCAGCAGCTTAGCAGCCACCCGGGACTATGGCTACACCTTC. The chain has TRBV11-2 and TRBJ1-2; D gene unclear. The length of the CDR3 is 15 residues. V shed 1 base and J shed 3 bases, with 12 bases lying between them. Looked up from germline, CDR1 is SGHAT and CDR2 is FQNNGV.